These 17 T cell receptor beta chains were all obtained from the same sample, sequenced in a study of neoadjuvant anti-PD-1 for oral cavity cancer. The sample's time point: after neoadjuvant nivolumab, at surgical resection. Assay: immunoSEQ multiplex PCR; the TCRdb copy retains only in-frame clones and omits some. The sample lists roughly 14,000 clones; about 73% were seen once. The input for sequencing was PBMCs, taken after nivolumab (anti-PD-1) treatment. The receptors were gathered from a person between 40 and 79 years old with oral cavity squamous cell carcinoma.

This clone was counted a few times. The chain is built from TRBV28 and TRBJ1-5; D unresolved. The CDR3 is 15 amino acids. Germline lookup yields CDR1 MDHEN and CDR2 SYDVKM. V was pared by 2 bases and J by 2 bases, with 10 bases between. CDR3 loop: CASSLGVLRNQPQHF. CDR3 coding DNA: TGTGCCAGCAGTTTAGGGGTCTTGCGCAATCAGCCCCAGCATTTT.

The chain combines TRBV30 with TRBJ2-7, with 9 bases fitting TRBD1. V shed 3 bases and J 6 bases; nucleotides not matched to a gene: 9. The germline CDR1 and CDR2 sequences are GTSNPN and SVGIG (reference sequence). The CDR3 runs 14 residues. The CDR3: CAWRADRGDREQYF. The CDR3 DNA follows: TGTGCCTGGAGGGCGGACAGGGGAGATCGCGAGCAGTACTTC.

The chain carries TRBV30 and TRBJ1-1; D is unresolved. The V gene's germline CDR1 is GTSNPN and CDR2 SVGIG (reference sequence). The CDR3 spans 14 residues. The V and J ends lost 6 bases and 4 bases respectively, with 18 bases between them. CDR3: CACARLGFSTEAFF. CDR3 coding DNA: TGTGCCTGTGCAAGGTTGGGGTTTTCCACTGAAGCTTTCTTT. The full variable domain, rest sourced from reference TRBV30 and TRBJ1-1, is SQTIHQWPATLVQPVGSPLSLECTVEGTSNPNLYWYRQAAGRGLQLLFYSVGIGQISSEVPQNLSASRPQDRQFILSSKKLLLSDSGFYLCACARLGFSTEAFFGQGTRLTVV.

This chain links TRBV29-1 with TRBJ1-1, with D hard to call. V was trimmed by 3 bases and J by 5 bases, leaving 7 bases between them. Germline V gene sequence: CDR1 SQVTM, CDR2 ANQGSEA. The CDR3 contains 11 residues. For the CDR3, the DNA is TGCAGCGTTGACCGGGGTACTGAAGCTTTCTTT. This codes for CSVDRGTEAFF.

The CDR3 DNA follows: TGTGCCAGCAGAGGGACCCAGGGGGGAAACACCATATATTTT. It codes for CASRGTQGGNTIYF. The chain employs TRBV6-1 and TRBJ1-3, with D maybe TRBD1 (6 bases). Deletions cut 6 bases from V and 4 bases from J, with 13 bases between. The CDR3 sequence is 14 residues long. Germline assignment: CDR1 MNHNS and CDR2 SASEGT.

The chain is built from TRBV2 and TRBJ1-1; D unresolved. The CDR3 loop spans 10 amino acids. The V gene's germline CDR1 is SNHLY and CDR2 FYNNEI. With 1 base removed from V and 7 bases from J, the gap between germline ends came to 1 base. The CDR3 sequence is CASSEGEAFF. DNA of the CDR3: TGTGCCAGCAGTGAAGGTGAAGCTTTCTTT. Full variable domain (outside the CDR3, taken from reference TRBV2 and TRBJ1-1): EPEVTQTPSHQVTQMGQEVILRCVPISNHLYFYWYRQILGQKVEFLVSFYNNEISEKSEIFDDQFSVERPDGSNFTLKIRSTKLEDSAMYFCASSEGEAFFGQGTRLTVV.

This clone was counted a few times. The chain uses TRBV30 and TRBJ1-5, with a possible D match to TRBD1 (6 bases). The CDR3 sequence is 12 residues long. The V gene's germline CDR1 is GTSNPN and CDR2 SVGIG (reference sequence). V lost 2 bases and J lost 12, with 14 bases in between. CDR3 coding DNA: TGTGCCTGGAGTCCCTCCAGGGGACACCAGCATTTT. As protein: CAWSPSRGHQHF. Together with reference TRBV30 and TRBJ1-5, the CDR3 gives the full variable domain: SQTIHQWPATLVQPVGSPLSLECTVEGTSNPNLYWYRQAAGRGLQLLFYSVGIGQISSEVPQNLSASRPQDRQFILSSKKLLLSDSGFYLCAWSPSRGHQHFGDGTRLSIL.

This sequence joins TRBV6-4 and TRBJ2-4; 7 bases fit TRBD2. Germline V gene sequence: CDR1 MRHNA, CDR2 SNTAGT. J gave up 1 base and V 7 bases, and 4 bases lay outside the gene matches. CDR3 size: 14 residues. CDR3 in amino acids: CASTLGGAKNIQYF. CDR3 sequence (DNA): TGTGCCAGCACCCTGGGGGGGGCCAAAAACATTCAGTACTTC.

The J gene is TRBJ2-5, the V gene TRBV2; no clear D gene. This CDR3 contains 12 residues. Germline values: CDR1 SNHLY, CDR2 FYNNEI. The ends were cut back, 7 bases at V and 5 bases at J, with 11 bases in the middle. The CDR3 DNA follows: TGTGCCAGCATGATGGCGGCGGAGACCCAGTACTTC. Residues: CASMMAAETQYF.

The CDR3 loop is CASSAGGHTDTQYF. CDR3 DNA sequence: TGTGCCAGCAGTGCGGGAGGGCACACAGATACGCAGTATTTT. V gene TRBV6-4 combines with J gene TRBJ2-3, with 8 nucleotides matching TRBD2. With V trimmed by 4 bases and J by 2 bases, 2 bases remained unmatched. The germline V gene encodes CDR1 MRHNA and CDR2 SNTAGT. The CDR3 has 14 amino acids.

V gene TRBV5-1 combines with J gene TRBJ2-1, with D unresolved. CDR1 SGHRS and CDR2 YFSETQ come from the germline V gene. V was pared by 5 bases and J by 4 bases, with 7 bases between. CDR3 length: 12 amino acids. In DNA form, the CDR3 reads TGCGCCAGCAGGGATTCATACAATGAGCAGTTCTTC. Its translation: CASRDSYNEQFF.

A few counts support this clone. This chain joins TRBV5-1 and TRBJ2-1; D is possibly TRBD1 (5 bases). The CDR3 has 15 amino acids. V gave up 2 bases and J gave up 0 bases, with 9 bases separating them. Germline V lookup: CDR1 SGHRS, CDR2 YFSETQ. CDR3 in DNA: TGCGCCAGCAGCTTATCGACAGCCTCCTACAATGAGCAGTTCTTC. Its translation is CASSLSTASYNEQFF.

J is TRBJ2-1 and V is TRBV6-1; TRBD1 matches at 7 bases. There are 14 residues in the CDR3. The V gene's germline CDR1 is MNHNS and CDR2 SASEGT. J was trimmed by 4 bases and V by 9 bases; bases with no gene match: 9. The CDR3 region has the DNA TGTGCCAGTACGGACAGGAGCCGTTACAATGAGCAGTTCTTC. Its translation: CASTDRSRYNEQFF.

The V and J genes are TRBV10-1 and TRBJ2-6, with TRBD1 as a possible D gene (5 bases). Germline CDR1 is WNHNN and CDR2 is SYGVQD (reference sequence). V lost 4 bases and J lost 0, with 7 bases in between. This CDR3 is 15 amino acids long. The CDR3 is CASSAGNSGANVLTF. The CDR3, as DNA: TGCGCCAGCAGTGCAGGGAACTCTGGGGCCAACGTCCTGACTTTC.

CDR3 nucleotides: TGTGCCAGCAGGTTGGGGGCGGAGCAGTACTTC. Its translation is CASRLGAEQYF. The chain has TRBV6-5 and TRBJ2-7; D may be TRBD1 (6 bases). Germline lookup yields CDR1 MNHEY and CDR2 SVGAGI. Trimming stripped 6 bases from V and 7 bases from J, with 10 bases between. The CDR3 length is 11 residues.

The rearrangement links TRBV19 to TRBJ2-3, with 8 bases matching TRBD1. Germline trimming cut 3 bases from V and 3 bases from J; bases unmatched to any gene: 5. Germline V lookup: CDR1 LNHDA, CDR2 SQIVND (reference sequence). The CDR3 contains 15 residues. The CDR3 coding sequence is TGTGCCAGTAGTATCACCAGGGGGCGGACAGATACGCAGTATTTT. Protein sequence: CASSITRGRTDTQYF.

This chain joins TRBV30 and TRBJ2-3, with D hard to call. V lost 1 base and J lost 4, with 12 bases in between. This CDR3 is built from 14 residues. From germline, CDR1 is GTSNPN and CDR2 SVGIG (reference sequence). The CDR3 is CAWSEMGKPDTQYF. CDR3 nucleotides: TGTGCCTGGAGTGAGATGGGGAAGCCAGATACGCAGTATTTT.